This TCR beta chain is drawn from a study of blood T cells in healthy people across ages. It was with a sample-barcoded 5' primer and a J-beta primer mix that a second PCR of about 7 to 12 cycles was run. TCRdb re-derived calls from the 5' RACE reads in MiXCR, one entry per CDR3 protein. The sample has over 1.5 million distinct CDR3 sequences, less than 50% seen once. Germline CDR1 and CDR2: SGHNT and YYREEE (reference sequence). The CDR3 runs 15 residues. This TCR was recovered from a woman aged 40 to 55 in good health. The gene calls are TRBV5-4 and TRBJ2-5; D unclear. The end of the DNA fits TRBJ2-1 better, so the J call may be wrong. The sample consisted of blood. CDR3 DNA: TGTGCCAGCAGCTTGGAGTCCCAGTACCAAGAGACCCAGTTCTTC. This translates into CASSLESQYQETQFF.